This T cell receptor (beta chain) was recorded in a study of cytomegalovirus exposure and HLA in healthy donors. Both 60 Vbeta primers and 13 Jbeta primers went into the PCR. Profiled with immunoSEQ multiplex PCR; TCRdb holds only in-frame clones, not every one. The sample has fewer than 110,000 clones, 60% to 80% seen once. Healthy individuals who donated bone marrow served as the donors. Regarding the study as a whole: Reportedly, diagnosis of cytomegalovirus status by the classifier showed high specificity and sensitivity.

The germline V gene has CDR1 MGHDK and CDR2 SYGVNS. V lost 3 bases, J lost 2 bases, and 11 bases lay in between. The CDR3 has 14 residues. This clone was detected once. Its specificity is unknown. This chain connects TRBV25-1 to TRBJ2-7; D is perhaps TRBD1 (5 bases). Material for sequencing was PBMCs. The TCR originated in a man in his fifties or sixties in good health and CMV-seropositive. Here the CDR3 DNA reads TGTGCCAGCAGTGACAGCAGGGTACCCTACGAGCAGTACTTC. Translating gives CASSDSRVPYEQYF.